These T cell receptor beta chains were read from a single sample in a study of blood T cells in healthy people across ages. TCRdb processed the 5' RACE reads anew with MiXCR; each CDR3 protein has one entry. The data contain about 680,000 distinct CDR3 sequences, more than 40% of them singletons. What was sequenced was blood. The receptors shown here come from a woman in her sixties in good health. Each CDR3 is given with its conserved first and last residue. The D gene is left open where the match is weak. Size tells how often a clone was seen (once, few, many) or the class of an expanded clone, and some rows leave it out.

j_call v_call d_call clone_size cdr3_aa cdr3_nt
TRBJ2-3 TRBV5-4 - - CASSSDDTQYF TGTGCCAGCAGCTCGGATGATACGCAGTATTTT
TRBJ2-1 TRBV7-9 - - CASSITRGSTRNEQFF TGTGCCAGCAGCATCACCCGGGGTTCCACACGGAATGAGCAGTTCTTC
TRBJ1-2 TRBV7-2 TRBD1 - CASSLGAGQGVGGYTF TGTGCCAGCAGCTTAGGGGCGGGACAGGGAGTAGGTGGCTACACCTTC
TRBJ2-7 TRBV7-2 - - CASSRPGGAAYEQYF TGTGCCAGCAGCCGTCCTGGGGGGGCAGCTTACGAGCAGTACTTC
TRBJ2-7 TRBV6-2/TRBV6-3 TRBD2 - CASSYSFTSGRNEQYF TGTGCCAGCAGTTACTCGTTTACTAGCGGGAGAAACGAGCAGTACTTC
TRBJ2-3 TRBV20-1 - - CSAPRAADTQYF TGCAGTGCCCCCCGGGCCGCAGATACGCAGTATTTT
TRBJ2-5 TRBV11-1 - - CASSLGLPRAQYF TGTGCCAGCAGCTTAGGACTCCCGAGGGCCCAGTACTTC
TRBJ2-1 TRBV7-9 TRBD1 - CASSLGDRGAYNEQFF TGTGCCAGCAGCTTAGGGGACAGGGGGGCGTACAATGAGCAGTTCTTC
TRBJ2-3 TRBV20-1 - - CSATPLKGTPTTDAQYF TGCAGTGCTACCCCCCTAAAAGGGACTCCAACCACAGATGCGCAGTATTTT
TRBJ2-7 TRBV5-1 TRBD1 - CASSLEGQGADKQYF TGCGCCAGCAGCTTGGAGGGACAGGGAGCGGACAAGCAGTACTTC
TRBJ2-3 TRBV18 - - CASSKGGDSDTQYF TGTGCCAGCTCAAAGGGGGGAGATTCGGATACGCAGTATTTT
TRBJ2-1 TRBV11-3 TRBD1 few CASSPGQGKPGEQFF TGTGCCTCCTCCCCGGGACAGGGTAAGCCGGGTGAGCAGTTCTTC
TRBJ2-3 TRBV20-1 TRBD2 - CSARLAGYRSADTQYF TGCAGTGCTAGACTAGCGGGATATAGAAGTGCAGATACGCAGTATTTT
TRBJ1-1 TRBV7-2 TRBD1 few CASRQGTVNTEAFF TGTGCCAGCAGACAAGGGACAGTGAACACTGAAGCTTTCTTT
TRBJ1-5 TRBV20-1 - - CSAMTDPNQPQHF TGCAGTGCTATGACAGACCCCAATCAGCCCCAGCATTTT
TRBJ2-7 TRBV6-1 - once CASSEGGASYEQYF TGTGCCAGCAGTGAAGGGGGGGCCTCCTACGAGCAGTACTTC
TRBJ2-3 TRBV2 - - CASRMTDTSTDTQYF TGTGCCAGCAGGATGACGGACACTAGCACAGATACGCAGTATTTT
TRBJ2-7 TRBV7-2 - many CASSLISNEQYF TGTGCCAGCAGCTTAATCAGTAACGAGCAGTACTTC
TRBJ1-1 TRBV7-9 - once CASSPGAAWVEAFF TGTGCCAGCAGCCCCGGGGCAGCCTGGGTTGAAGCTTTCTTT
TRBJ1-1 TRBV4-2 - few CASSQQTRNTEAFF TGTGCCAGCAGCCAACAAACCAGGAACACTGAAGCTTTCTTT
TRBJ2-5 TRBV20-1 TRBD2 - CSAPVLGGETQYF TGCAGTGCACCCGTCCTCGGGGGGGAGACCCAGTACTTC
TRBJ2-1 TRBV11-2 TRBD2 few CASRASGRADNEQFF TGTGCCAGCAGGGCTAGCGGGAGGGCCGACAATGAGCAGTTCTTC
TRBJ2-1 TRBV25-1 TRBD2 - CASSEWLAGGNNEQFF TGTGCCAGCAGTGAATGGCTAGCGGGAGGAAACAATGAGCAGTTCTTC
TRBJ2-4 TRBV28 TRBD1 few CASLGRGLVKNIQYF TGTGCCAGTCTCGGCAGGGGGCTTGTCAAAAACATTCAGTACTTC
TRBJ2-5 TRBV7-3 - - CASSVGREETQYF TGTGCCAGCAGCGTTGGTCGGGAAGAGACCCAGTACTTC
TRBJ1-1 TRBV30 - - CAWSDQGNTEAFF TGTGCCTGGAGTGACCAGGGGAACACTGAAGCTTTCTTT
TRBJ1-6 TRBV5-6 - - CASSTRSGSPLHF TGTGCCAGCAGCACCCGTTCCGGTTCACCCCTCCACTTT
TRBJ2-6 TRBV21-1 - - CASSKRCRRTLSGANVLTF TGTGCCAGCAGCAAACGATGTCGCAGGACACTCTCTGGGGCCAACGTCCTGACTTTC
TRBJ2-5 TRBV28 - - CASSPFGETQYF TGTGCCAGCAGCCCCTTCGGTGAGACCCAGTACTTC
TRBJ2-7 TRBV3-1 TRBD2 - CASSPGLAGPYEQYF TGTGCCAGCAGCCCAGGACTAGCGGGGCCCTACGAGCAGTACTTC
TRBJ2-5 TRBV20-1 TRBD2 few CSASPVGGRVGETQYF TGCAGTGCTAGTCCAGTCGGCGGGAGGGTAGGAGAGACCCAGTACTTC